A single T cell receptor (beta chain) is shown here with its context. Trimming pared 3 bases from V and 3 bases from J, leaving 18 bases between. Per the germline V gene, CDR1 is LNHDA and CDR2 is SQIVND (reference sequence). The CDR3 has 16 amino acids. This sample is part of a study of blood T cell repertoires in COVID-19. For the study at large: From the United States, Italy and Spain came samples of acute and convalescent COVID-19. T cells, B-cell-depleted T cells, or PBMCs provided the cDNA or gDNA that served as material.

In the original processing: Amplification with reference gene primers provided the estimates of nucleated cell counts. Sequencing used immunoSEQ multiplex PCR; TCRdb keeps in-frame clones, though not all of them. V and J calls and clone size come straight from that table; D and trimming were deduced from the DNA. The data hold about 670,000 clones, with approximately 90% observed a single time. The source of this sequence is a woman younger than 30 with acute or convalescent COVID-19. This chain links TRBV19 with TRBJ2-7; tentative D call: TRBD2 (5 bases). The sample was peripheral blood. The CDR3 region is CASSMRAALGVYEQYF. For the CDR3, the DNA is TGTGCCAGTAGTATGAGGGCGGCGCTCGGGGTCTACGAGCAGTACTTC.